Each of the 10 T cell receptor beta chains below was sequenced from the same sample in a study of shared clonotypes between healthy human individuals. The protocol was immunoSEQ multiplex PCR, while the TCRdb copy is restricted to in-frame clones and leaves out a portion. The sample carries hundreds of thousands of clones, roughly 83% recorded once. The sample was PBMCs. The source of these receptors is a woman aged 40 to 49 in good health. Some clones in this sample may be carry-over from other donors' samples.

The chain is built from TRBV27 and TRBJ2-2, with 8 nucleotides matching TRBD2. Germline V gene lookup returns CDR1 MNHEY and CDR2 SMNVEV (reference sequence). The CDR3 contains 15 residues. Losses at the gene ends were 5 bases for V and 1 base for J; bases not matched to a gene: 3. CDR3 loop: CASSLAGRNTGELFF. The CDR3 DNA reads TGTGCCAGCAGTCTAGCGGGTCGGAACACCGGGGAGCTGTTTTTT.

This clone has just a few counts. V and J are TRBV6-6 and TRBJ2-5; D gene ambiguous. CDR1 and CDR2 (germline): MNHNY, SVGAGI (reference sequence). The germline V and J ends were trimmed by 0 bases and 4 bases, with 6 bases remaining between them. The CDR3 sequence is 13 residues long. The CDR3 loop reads CASSYSKGETQYF. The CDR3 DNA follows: TGTGCCAGCAGTTACTCGAAGGGAGAGACCCAGTACTTC.

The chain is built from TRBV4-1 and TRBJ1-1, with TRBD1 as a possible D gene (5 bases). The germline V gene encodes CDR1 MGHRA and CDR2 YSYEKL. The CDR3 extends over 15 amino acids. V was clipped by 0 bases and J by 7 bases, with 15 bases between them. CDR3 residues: CASSQEGNGGVEAFF. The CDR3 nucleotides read TGCGCCAGCAGCCAAGAGGGGAACGGGGGTGTTGAAGCTTTCTTT.

Here the CDR3 reads CASSEDRMTETQYF. For the CDR3, the DNA is TGTGCCAGCAGTGAAGACAGAATGACAGAGACCCAGTACTTC. The genes are TRBV2 and TRBJ2-5; unclear D gene. Germline-derived CDR1 and CDR2 are SNHLY and FYNNEI. Between the trimmed V and J ends, which lost 1 base and 4 bases, there was a span of 10 bases. This CDR3 is built from 14 residues.

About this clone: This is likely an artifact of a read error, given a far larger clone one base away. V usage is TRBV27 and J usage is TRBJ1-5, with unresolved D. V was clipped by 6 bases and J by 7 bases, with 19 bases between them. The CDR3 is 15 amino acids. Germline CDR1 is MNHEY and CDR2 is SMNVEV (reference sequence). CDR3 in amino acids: CASSPLGVSSQPQHF. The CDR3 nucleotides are TGTGCCAGCAGCCCACTCGGGGTATCGTCCCAGCCCCAGCATTTT.

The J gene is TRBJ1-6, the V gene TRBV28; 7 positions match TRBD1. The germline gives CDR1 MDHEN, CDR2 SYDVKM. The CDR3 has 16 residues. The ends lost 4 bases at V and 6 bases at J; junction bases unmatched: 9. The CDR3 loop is CASSSSTGSPNSPLHF. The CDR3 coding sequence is TGTGCCAGCAGTTCCTCGACAGGGAGCCCTAATTCACCCCTCCACTTT.

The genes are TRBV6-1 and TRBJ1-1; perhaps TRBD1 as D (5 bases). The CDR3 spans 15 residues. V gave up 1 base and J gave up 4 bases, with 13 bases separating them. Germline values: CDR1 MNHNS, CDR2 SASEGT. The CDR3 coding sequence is TGTGCCAGCAGTGAAGACGAGGGGTCGGGCACTGAAGCTTTCTTT. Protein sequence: CASSEDEGSGTEAFF.

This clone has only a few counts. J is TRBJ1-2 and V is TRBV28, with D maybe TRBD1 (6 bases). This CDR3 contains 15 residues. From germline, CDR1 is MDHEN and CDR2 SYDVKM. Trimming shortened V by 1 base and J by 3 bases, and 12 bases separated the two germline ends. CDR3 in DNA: TGTGCCAGCAGTTTATCGGACAGATATCACTATGGCTACACCTTC. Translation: CASSLSDRYHYGYTF.

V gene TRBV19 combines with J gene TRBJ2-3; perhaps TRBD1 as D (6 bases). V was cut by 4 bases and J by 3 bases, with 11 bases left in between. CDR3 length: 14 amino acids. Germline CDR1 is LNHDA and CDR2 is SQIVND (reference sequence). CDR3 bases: TGTGCCAGTAGTACCAGGGGAAAGACAGATACGCAGTATTTT. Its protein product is CASSTRGKTDTQYF.

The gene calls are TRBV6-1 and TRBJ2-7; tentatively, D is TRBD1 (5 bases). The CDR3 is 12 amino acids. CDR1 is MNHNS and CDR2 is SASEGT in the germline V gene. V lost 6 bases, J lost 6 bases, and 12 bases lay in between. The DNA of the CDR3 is TGTGCCAGCAGCAGGGATCCCCCCGAGCAGTACTTC. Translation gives CASSRDPPEQYF.